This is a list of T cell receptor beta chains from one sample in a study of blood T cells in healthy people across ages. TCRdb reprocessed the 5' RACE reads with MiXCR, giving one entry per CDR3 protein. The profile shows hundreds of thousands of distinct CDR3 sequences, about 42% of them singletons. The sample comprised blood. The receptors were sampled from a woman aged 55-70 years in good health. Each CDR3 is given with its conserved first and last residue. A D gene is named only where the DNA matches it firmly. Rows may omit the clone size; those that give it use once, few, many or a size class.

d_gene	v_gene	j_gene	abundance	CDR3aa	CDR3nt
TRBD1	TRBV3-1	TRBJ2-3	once	CTSSQEGQGTNTQYF	TGTACCAGCAGCCAAGAGGGACAGGGGACTAATACGCAGTATTTT
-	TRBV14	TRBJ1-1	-	CASSQTPSGTTAFF	TGTGCCAGCAGCCAAACCCCATCCGGGACCACAGCTTTCTTT
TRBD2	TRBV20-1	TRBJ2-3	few	CSAKALAVSTDTQYF	TGCAGTGCTAAGGCACTAGCGGTGAGCACAGATACGCAGTATTTT
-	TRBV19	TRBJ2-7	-	CASSPLGTDITYEQYF	TGTGCCAGTAGTCCCTTAGGGACGGACATTACCTACGAGCAGTACTTC
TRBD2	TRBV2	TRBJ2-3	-	CASSEGRGGGTDTQYF	TGTGCCAGCAGTGAGGGGCGGGGGGGAGGCACAGATACGCAGTATTTT
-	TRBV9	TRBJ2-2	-	CASSVGDQGTGELFF	TGTGCCAGCAGCGTAGGGGACCAGGGAACCGGGGAGCTGTTTTTT
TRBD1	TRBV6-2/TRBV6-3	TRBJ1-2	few	CASSWDRATGGYTF	TGTGCCAGCAGTTGGGACAGGGCAACTGGTGGCTACACCTTC
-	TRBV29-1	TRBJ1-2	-	CSVESVPFRGTYGYTF	TGCAGCGTTGAGTCTGTGCCATTTCGGGGAACATATGGCTACACCTTC
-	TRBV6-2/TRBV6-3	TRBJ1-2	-	CASRPPGPEAYGYTF	TGTGCCAGCAGACCACCCGGGCCCGAGGCCTATGGCTACACCTTC
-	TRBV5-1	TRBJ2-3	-	CASSLLSGGSAQYF	TGCGCCAGCAGCTTGTTGTCTGGCGGGTCAGCGCAGTATTTT
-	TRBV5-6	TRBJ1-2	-	CASSLRGSEGGYTF	TGTGCCAGCAGCTTGAGGGGATCGGAGGGTGGCTACACCTTC
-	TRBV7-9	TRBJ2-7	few	CASSLDESSYEQYF	TGTGCCAGCAGCTTAGATGAAAGCTCCTACGAGCAGTACTTC
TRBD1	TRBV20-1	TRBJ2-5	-	CSAGDRRCQETQYF	TGCAGTGCTGGGGACAGGAGGTGCCAAGAGACCCAGTACTTC
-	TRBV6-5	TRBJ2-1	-	CASSWGGSRSYNEQFF	TGTGCCAGCAGTTGGGGGGGCAGCCGCTCCTACAATGAGCAGTTCTTC
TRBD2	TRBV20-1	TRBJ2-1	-	CSATRDYVLTEQFF	TGCAGTGCCACCCGGGACTATGTCCTCACTGAGCAGTTCTTC
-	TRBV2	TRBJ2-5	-	CASTTDRQETQYF	TGTGCCAGCACAACGGACAGACAAGAGACCCAGTACTTC
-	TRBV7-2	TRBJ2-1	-	CASSLGLGIEQFF	TGTGCCAGCAGCTTAGGATTAGGGATAGAGCAGTTCTTC
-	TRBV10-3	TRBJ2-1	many	CAIRTLGGEQFF	TGTGCCATCAGGACCCTCGGGGGTGAGCAGTTCTTC
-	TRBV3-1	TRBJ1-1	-	CASSQHTDTEAFF	TGTGCCAGCAGCCAACACACCGACACTGAAGCTTTCTTT
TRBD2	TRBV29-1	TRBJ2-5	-	CSVVRLAGQETQYF	TGCAGCGTTGTGAGGCTAGCGGGACAAGAGACCCAGTACTTC
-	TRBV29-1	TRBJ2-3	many	CSVDGQGTDTQYF	TGCAGCGTTGACGGGCAGGGTACAGATACGCAGTATTTT
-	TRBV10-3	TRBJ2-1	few	CAISESNTASREFF	TGTGCCATCAGTGAGTCTAATACAGCGTCAAGAGAGTTCTTC
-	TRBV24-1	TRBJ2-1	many	CATSDFTPTGSYNEQFF	TGTGCCACCAGTGATTTCACCCCTACAGGATCCTACAATGAGCAGTTCTTC
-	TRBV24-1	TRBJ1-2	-	CATSDAGRDGYTF	TGTGCCACCAGTGACGCTGGACGGGATGGCTACACCTTC
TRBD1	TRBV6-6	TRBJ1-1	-	CASSYSGQGLTEAFF	TGTGCCAGCAGTTACTCAGGACAGGGTCTCACTGAAGCTTTCTTT
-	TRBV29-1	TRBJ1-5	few	CSVADGYQPQHF	TGCAGCGTTGCTGACGGCTATCAGCCCCAGCATTTT
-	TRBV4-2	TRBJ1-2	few	CASSQGYLEGANYGYTF	TGTGCCAGCAGCCAGGGTTACCTGGAGGGGGCTAACTATGGCTACACCTTC
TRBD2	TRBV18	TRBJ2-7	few	CASSPPGRPYEQYF	TGTGCCAGCTCACCACCCGGGAGGCCCTACGAGCAGTACTTC
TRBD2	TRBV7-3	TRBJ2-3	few	CASSLGLAGGRTDTQYF	TGTGCCAGCAGCCTAGGACTAGCGGGAGGTCGCACAGATACGCAGTATTTT
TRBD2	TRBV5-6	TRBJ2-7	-	CASSLGPAGEPYEQYF	TGTGCCAGCAGCTTGGGGCCGGCGGGAGAGCCCTACGAGCAGTACTTC
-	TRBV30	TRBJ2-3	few	CAWSVGPGDTQYF	TGTGCCTGGAGTGTTGGGCCTGGGGATACGCAGTATTTT
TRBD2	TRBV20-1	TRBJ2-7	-	CSARDGRGGPDEQYF	TGCAGTGCTAGAGATGGGCGGGGGGGCCCAGATGAGCAGTACTTC
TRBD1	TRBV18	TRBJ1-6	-	CTSSPTGVNSPLHF	TGTACCAGCTCACCGACAGGGGTTAATTCACCCCTCCACTTT
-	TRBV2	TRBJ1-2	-	CATMTGPNYGYTF	TGTGCCACCATGACCGGTCCTAACTATGGCTACACCTTC
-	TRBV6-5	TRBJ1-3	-	CASSPRGNTIYF	TGTGCCAGCAGCCCCCGTGGAAACACCATATATTTT
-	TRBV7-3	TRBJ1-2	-	CASSPNPGASRGGYTF	TGTGCCAGCAGCCCTAACCCCGGGGCATCGAGGGGTGGCTACACCTTC
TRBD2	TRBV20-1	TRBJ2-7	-	CSARGLASNEQYF	TGCAGTGCTAGAGGACTAGCGTCTAACGAGCAGTACTTC
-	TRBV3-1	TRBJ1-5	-	CASSRGSLGNQPQHF	TGTGCCAGCAGCCGAGGCAGTTTGGGGAATCAGCCCCAGCATTTT
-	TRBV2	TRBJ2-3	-	CASTPAGQSTDTQYF	TGTGCCAGCACCCCGGCGGGGCAGAGCACAGATACGCAGTATTTT
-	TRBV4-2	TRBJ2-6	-	CASGQQQRQAGANVLTF	TGTGCCAGCGGCCAACAACAAAGACAGGCTGGGGCCAACGTCCTGACTTTC
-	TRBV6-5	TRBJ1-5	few	CASSYSGQAPNQPQHF	TGTGCCAGCAGTTACTCCGGGCAGGCCCCCAATCAGCCCCAGCATTTT
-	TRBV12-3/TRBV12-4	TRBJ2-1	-	CASSLEGLPNNEQFF	TGTGCCAGCAGTTTAGAAGGACTACCCAACAATGAGCAGTTCTTC
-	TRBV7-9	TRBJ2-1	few	CASSRDTNTFYNEQFF	TGTGCCAGCAGCAGAGACACGAACACCTTTTACAATGAGCAGTTCTTC
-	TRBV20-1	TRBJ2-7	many	CSARDWQGGYEQYF	TGCAGTGCTAGAGACTGGCAGGGAGGCTACGAGCAGTACTTC
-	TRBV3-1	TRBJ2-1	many	CASSQRNEQFF	TGTGCCAGCAGCCAAAGAAATGAGCAGTTCTTC
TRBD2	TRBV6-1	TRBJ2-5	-	CASSPGLAVLYQETQYF	TGTGCCAGCAGTCCGGGACTAGCCGTCTTGTACCAAGAGACCCAGTACTTC
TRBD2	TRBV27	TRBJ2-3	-	CASSLSGGGGAYTQYF	TGTGCCAGCAGTTTATCGGGGGGCGGGGGGGCTTATACGCAGTATTTT
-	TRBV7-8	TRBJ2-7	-	CASSVGTISEQYF	TGTGCCAGCAGCGTAGGGACCATAAGCGAGCAGTACTTC
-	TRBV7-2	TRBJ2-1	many	CASSLQAESYNEQFF	TGTGCCAGCAGCCTGCAAGCGGAGTCCTACAATGAGCAGTTCTTC
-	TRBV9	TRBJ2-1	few	CASSVDMGASYNEQFF	TGTGCCAGCAGCGTAGACATGGGGGCCTCCTACAATGAGCAGTTCTTC
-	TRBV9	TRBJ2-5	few	CASSVVGAYQETQYF	TGTGCCAGCAGCGTAGTGGGGGCGTACCAAGAGACCCAGTACTTC
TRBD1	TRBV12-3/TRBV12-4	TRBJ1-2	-	CASTPGGRQGRGYTF	TGTGCCAGCACCCCCGGGGGGAGACAGGGGAGGGGCTACACCTTC
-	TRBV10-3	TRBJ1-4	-	CAISASDGKLFF	TGTGCCATCAGTGCCTCAGACGGAAAACTGTTTTTT